Listed below are T cell receptor beta chains from one sample, sequenced in a study of T cells in Graves' hyperthyroidism and ophthalmopathy. TCRdb re-called the multiplex PCR reads through MiXCR, storing one row per CDR3 protein. The sample includes about 420,000 distinct CDR3 sequences, about a sixth of them seen just once. The sequenced sample was blood. Receptors originate from a woman aged 18-35 years with Graves' hyperthyroidism. Each CDR3 is given with its conserved first and last residue. The D gene is left open where the match is weak. Clone sizes are given selectively: once, few, many, or a class where the clone is expanded.

v_gene	abundance	d_gene	j_gene	CDR3aa	CDR3nt
TRBV7-8	many	.	TRBJ2-1	CASGPGGGYNEQFF	TGTGCCAGCGGCCCAGGGGGGGGGTACAATGAGCAGTTCTTC
TRBV18	many	TRBD1	TRBJ2-3	CASSHGTASTDTQYF	TGTGCCAGCTCACATGGGACAGCAAGCACAGATACGCAGTATTTT
TRBV25-1	few	TRBD2	TRBJ2-1	CASSGLNRVAGRNEQFF	TGTGCCAGCAGTGGGCTTAATCGAGTAGCGGGAAGGAATGAGCAGTTCTTC
TRBV6-1	many	TRBD1	TRBJ1-6	CASSWTGKGNSPLHF	TGTGCCAGCAGTTGGACAGGGAAGGGTAATTCACCCCTCCACTTT
TRBV6-4	few	TRBD2	TRBJ2-1	CASSVLAGAYNEQFF	TGTGCCAGCAGTGTTCTAGCGGGAGCCTACAATGAGCAGTTCTTC
TRBV2	many	TRBD1	TRBJ2-3	CASSERQGSDTQYF	TGTGCCAGCAGTGAACGACAGGGATCAGATACGCAGTATTTT
TRBV30	few	TRBD1	TRBJ1-6	CAWMEDRGSPLHF	TGTGCCTGGATGGAAGACAGGGGTTCACCCCTCCACTTT
TRBV3-1	.	.	TRBJ2-1	CASSSTGKNNEQFF	TGCGCCAGCAGCTCGACCGGGAAAAACAATGAGCAATTCTTC
TRBV29-1	many	.	TRBJ2-5	CSSWGDGETQYF	TGCAGCTCTTGGGGGGACGGAGAGACCCAGTACTTC
TRBV7-8	many	.	TRBJ1-1	CASSLAKGGGYTEAFF	TGTGCCAGCAGCTTAGCGAAGGGTGGCGGCTACACTGAAGCTTTCTTT
TRBV5-1	many	TRBD1	TRBJ1-2	CASSPQGPASNYGYTF	TGCGCCAGCAGCCCACAGGGGCCGGCATCTAACTATGGCTACACCTTC
TRBV5-4	.	TRBD1	TRBJ1-2	CASSPAGRQGNYGYTF	TGTGCCAGCAGCCCCGCAGGGAGACAGGGGAACTATGGCTACACCTTC
TRBV20-1	many	.	TRBJ1-1	CSASPRRNTEAFF	TGCAGTGCTAGCCCACGGCGGAACACTGAAGCTTTCTTT
TRBV30	many	.	TRBJ2-5	CAWSSVGTHQETQYF	TGTGCCTGGAGTAGTGTAGGGACCCACCAAGAGACCCAGTACTTC
TRBV7-9	many	.	TRBJ2-3	CASSLVLGTDTQYF	TGTGCCAGCAGCTTAGTTTTGGGGACAGATACGCAGTATTTT
TRBV6-1	many	TRBD1	TRBJ1-1	CASSRQGKGYTEAFF	TGTGCCAGCAGTCGACAGGGAAAAGGGTACACTGAAGCTTTCTTT
TRBV6-1	few	.	TRBJ1-5	CASSINQPQHF	TGTGCCAGCAGTATAAATCAGCCCCAGCATTTT
TRBV12-3/TRBV12-4	many	.	TRBJ2-5	CASSLPFRGQETQYF	TGTGCCAGCAGTCTCCCCTTCCGCGGTCAAGAGACCCAGTACTTC
TRBV12-3/TRBV12-4	many	.	TRBJ2-5	CASSPRRSRGETQYF	TGTGCCAGCAGCCCTCGGAGGAGCCGGGGTGAGACCCAGTACTTC
TRBV20-1	.	TRBD2	TRBJ2-1	CSAPGGGSGPYNEQFF	TGCAGTGCTCCCGGCGGGGGTAGCGGGCCCTACAATGAGCAGTTCTTC
TRBV19	.	TRBD2	TRBJ2-1	CASSIGTSGEQFF	TGTGCCAGTAGTATAGGGACTAGCGGTGAGCAGTTCTTC
TRBV18	many	.	TRBJ2-1	CASSPLVGLGSYNEQFF	TGTGCCAGCTCACCTCTAGTGGGCTTGGGCTCCTACAATGAGCAGTTCTTC
TRBV12-3/TRBV12-4	.	TRBD2	TRBJ2-7	CASSFGLAGGPTEQYF	TGTGCCAGCAGCTTTGGACTAGCGGGAGGGCCCACCGAGCAGTACTTC
TRBV6-2/TRBV6-3	.	.	TRBJ2-7	CASRSGFSTYEQYF	TGTGCCAGCAGAAGTGGTTTCAGCACCTACGAGCAGTACTTC
TRBV20-1	many	.	TRBJ1-2	CSARDRRDSYTF	TGCAGTGCTAGAGATAGAAGGGACAGCTACACCTTC
TRBV3-1	many	.	TRBJ1-1	CASSYDPYQGGDMNTEAFF	TGTGCCAGCAGCTATGATCCGTACCAAGGAGGGGATATGAACACTGAAGCTTTCTTT
TRBV5-6	.	.	TRBJ2-7	CASSLMSGWALGEQYF	TGTGCCAGCAGCTTGATGTCAGGGTGGGCTCTGGGAGAGCAGTACTTC
TRBV27	many	.	TRBJ1-5	CASSRVGGAQPQHF	TGTGCCAGCAGCAGAGTGGGCGGAGCTCAGCCCCAGCATTTT
TRBV24-1	many	.	TRBJ1-2	CATSDSPRQGWAGYTF	TGTGCCACCAGTGACTCTCCGCGGCAGGGGTGGGCAGGCTACACCTTC
TRBV7-9	many	.	TRBJ2-1	CASNPPGLNNEQFF	TGTGCCAGCAACCCCCCGGGGCTAAACAATGAGCAGTTCTTC
TRBV20-1	many	TRBD2	TRBJ2-3	CSALTSGNTDTQYF	TGCAGTGCCCTGACTAGCGGGAACACAGATACGCAGTATTTT
TRBV6-1	many	.	TRBJ1-1	CASTRQPNTEAFF	TGTGCCAGCACGCGACAGCCTAACACTGAAGCTTTCTTT
TRBV5-6	few	.	TRBJ1-4	CASSPDRGYEKLFF	TGTGCCAGCAGCCCCGATAGGGGGTATGAAAAACTGTTTTTT
TRBV12-3/TRBV12-4	many	.	TRBJ2-7	CASSLSGSRSSYEQYF	TGTGCCAGCAGTTTATCAGGATCCCGAAGCTCCTACGAGCAGTACTTC
TRBV11-2	many	.	TRBJ2-3	CASSDLGLAYVDTQYF	TGTGCCAGCAGCGACCTGGGGCTAGCTTACGTTGATACGCAGTATTTT
TRBV2	many	TRBD1	TRBJ2-7	CASLLGPGQGNYEQYF	TGTGCCAGCCTTCTTGGTCCGGGACAGGGAAACTACGAGCAGTACTTC
TRBV20-1	few	TRBD2	TRBJ2-3	CSARTSGGAGTQYF	TGCAGTGCTAGAACTAGCGGGGGGGCCGGTACGCAGTATTTT
TRBV6-2/TRBV6-3	many	.	TRBJ2-3	CASSWHTGAVPDTQYF	TGTGCCAGCAGTTGGCATACGGGGGCCGTCCCAGATACGCAGTATTTT
TRBV7-8	.	.	TRBJ1-5	CASSLSSGGYSNQPQHF	TGTGCCAGCAGCTTATCGTCGGGGGGTTATAGCAATCAGCCCCAGCATTTT
TRBV27	many	TRBD1	TRBJ1-2	CASRDRGDYGYTF	TGTGCCAGCCGGGACAGGGGGGACTATGGCTACACCTTC
TRBV13	many	.	TRBJ2-7	CASSPREGYEQYF	TGTGCCAGCAGCCCCCGAGAAGGCTACGAGCAGTACTTC
TRBV3-1	many	.	TRBJ2-1	CASSQDRTSYYNEQFF	TGTGCCAGCAGCCAAGATCGAACCAGCTACTACAATGAGCAGTTCTTC
TRBV10-1	many	TRBD1	TRBJ1-1	CASSDPGQGWTEAFF	TGCGCCAGCAGTGACCCTGGACAGGGCTGGACTGAAGCTTTCTTT
TRBV2	many	TRBD2	TRBJ2-3	CASSEGRWLAVTDMQYF	TGTGCCAGCAGTGAGGGACGTTGGCTAGCGGTTACAGATATGCAGTATTTT
TRBV19	.	TRBD1	TRBJ1-6	CASTGTEGPESPLHF	TGTGCCAGTACAGGGACAGAAGGCCCCGAATCACCCCTCCACTTT
TRBV20-1	many	.	TRBJ2-5	CSANYYQETQYF	TGCAGTGCTAACTACTACCAAGAGACCCAGTACTTC
TRBV10-3	many	.	TRBJ1-2	CAISLTDYGYTF	TGTGCCATCAGCCTGACAGACTATGGCTACACCTTC
TRBV4-1	once	TRBD2	TRBJ2-7	CASSPGSGRAYEQYF	TGCGCCAGCAGCCCCGGTAGCGGGAGGGCATACGAGCAGTACTTC
TRBV19	once	TRBD1	TRBJ2-6	CASQTGAVISGANVLTF	TGTGCCAGCCAAACAGGGGCCGTCATCTCTGGGGCCAACGTCCTGACTTTC
TRBV12-3/TRBV12-4	many	.	TRBJ2-7	CASSTGGGGGEQYF	TGTGCCAGCAGTACAGGTGGGGGGGGCGGCGAGCAGTACTTC
TRBV12-3/TRBV12-4	many	.	TRBJ1-5	CASSLNRREPQHF	TGTGCCAGCAGTTTAAACCGGAGGGAGCCCCAGCATTTT
TRBV2	many	.	TRBJ2-3	CASSLFTSTDTQYF	TGTGCCAGCAGTTTATTTACTAGCACAGATACGCAGTATTTT